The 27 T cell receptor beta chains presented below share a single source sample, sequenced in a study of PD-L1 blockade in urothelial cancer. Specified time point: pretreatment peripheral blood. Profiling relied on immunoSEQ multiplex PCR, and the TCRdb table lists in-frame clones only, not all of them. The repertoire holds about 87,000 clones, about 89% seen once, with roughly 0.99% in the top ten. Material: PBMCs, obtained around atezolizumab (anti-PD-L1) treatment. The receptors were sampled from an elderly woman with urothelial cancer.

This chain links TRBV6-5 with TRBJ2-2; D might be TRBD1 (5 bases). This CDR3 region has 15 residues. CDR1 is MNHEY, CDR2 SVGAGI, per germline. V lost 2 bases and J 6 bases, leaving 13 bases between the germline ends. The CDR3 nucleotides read TGTGCCAGCAGTTACCTCGCAGGGTACGCCGGGGAGCTGTTTTTT. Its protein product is CASSYLAGYAGELFF.

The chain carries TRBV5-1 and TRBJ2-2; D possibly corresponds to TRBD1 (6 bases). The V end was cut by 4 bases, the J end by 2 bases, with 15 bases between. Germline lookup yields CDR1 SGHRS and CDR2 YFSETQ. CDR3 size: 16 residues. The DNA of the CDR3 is TGCGCCAGCAGCAGGGGGTCAGGGCTCAACACCGGGGAGCTGTTTTTT. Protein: CASSRGSGLNTGELFF.

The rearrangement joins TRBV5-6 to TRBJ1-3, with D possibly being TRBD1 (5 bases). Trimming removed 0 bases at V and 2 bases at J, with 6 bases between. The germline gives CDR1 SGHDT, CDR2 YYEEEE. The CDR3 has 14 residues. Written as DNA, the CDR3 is TGTGCCAGCAGCTTGGTAGGGGCTGGAAACACCATATATTTT. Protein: CASSLVGAGNTIYF.

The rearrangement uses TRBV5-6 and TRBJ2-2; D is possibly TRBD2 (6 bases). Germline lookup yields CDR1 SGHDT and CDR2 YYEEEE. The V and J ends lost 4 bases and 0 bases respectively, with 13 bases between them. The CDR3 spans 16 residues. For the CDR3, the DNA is TGTGCCAGCAGCGGTGGACTACGAACGAACACCGGGGAGCTGTTTTTT. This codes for CASSGGLRTNTGELFF.

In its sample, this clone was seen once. The CDR3 DNA reads as TGTGCCACCAGCAAATATCAGGGACATTATAGCAATCAGCCCCAGCATTTT. Its translation is CATSKYQGHYSNQPQHF. The chain links TRBV15 to TRBJ1-5, with D possibly TRBD1 on 6 matching bases. Per the germline V gene, CDR1 is LNHNV and CDR2 is YYDKDF (reference sequence). Between the trimmed V and J ends, which lost 4 bases and 0 bases, there was a span of 16 bases. This CDR3 comprises 17 residues.

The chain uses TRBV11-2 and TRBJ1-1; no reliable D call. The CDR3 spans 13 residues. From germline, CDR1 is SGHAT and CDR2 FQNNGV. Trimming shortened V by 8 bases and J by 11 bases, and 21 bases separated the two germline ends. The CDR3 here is CASSSLFREAAFF. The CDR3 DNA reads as TGTGCCAGCTCTTCACTCTTCCGGGAAGCCGCTTTCTTT.

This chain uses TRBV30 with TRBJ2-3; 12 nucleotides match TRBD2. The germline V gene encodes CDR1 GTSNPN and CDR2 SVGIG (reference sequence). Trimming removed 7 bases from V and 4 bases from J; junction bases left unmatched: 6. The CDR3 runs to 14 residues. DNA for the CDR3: TGTGCCTCATCGACTAGCGGGAGCTCAGATACGCAGTATTTT. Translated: CASSTSGSSDTQYF. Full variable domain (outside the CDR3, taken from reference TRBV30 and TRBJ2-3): SQTIHQWPATLVQPVGSPLSLECTVEGTSNPNLYWYRQAAGRGLQLLFYSVGIGQISSEVPQNLSASRPQDRQFILSSKKLLLSDSGFYLCASSTSGSSDTQYFGPGTRLTVL.

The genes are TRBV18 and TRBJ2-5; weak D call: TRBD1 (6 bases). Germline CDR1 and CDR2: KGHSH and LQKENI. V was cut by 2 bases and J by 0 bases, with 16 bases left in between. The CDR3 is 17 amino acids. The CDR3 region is CASSPGPGQPYQETQYF. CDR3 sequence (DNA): TGTGCCAGCTCACCAGGGCCCGGACAGCCGTACCAAGAGACCCAGTACTTC.

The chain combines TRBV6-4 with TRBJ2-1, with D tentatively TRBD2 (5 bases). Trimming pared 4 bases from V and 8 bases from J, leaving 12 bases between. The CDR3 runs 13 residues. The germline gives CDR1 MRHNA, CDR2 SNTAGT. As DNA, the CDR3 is TGTGCCAGCAGTGCAGTCACTAGGTATGAGCAGTTCTTC. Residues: CASSAVTRYEQFF.

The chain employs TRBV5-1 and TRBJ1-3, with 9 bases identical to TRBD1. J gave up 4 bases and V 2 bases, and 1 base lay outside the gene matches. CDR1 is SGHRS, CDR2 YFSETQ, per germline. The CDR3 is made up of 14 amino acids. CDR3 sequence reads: CASSFGTGGNTIYF. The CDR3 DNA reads TGCGCCAGCAGCTTCGGGACAGGGGGAAACACCATATATTTT. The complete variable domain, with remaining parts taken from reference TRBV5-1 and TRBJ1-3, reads KAGVTQTPRYLIKTRGQQVTLSCSPISGHRSVSWYQQTPGQGLQFLFEYFSETQRNKGNFPGRFSGRQFSNSRSEMNVSTLELGDSALYLCASSFGTGGNTIYFGEGSWLTVV.

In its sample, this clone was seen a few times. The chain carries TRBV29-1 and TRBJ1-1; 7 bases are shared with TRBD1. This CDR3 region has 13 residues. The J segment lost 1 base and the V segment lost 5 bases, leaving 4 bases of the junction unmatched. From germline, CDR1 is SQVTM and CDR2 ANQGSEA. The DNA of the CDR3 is TGCAGCGTTAACAGGGGATCGAACACTGAAGCTTTCTTT. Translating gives CSVNRGSNTEAFF.

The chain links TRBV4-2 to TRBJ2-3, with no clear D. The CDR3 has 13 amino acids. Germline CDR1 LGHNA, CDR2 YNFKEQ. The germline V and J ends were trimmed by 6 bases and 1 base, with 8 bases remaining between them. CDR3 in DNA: TGTGCCAGCAGTGAGAAGCGCACAGATACGCAGTATTTT. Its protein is CASSEKRTDTQYF.

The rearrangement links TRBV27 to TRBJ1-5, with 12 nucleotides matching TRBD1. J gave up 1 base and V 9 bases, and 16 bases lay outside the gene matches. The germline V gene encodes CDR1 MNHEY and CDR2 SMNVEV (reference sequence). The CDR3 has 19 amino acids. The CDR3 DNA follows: TGTGCCAGTCGACCCGGGACAGGGGGCCCGGAGGGAAGCAATCAGCCCCAGCATTTT. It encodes CASRPGTGGPEGSNQPQHF.

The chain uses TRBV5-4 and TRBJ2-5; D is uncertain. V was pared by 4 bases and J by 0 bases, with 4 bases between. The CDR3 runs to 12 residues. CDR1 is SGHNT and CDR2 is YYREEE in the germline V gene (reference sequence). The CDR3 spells CASSRDQETQYF. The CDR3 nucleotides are TGTGCCAGCAGCCGGGACCAAGAGACCCAGTACTTC.

CDR3 sequence: CASSLERVTQYF. In DNA, the CDR3 is TGCGCCAGCAGCTTGGAGAGGGTGACCCAGTACTTC. The chain has TRBV5-1 and TRBJ2-5; D perhaps matches TRBD2 (5 bases). Trimming took off 0 bases at V and 7 bases at J, with 7 bases between the two ends. The CDR3 is made up of 12 amino acids. From germline, CDR1 is SGHRS and CDR2 YFSETQ.

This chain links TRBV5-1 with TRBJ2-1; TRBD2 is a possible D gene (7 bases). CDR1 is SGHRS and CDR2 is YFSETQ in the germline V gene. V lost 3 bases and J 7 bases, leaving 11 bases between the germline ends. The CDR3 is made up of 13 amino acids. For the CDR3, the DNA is TGCGCCAGCAGCTGGGGAGGGGGAAATGAGCAGTTCTTC. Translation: CASSWGGGNEQFF.

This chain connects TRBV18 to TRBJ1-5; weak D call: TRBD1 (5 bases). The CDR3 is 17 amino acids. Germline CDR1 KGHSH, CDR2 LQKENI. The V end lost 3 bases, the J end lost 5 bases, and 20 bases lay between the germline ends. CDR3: CASSPRGRPGGDQPQHF. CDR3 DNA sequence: TGTGCCAGCTCACCTCGCGGCCGACCCGGGGGAGATCAGCCCCAGCATTTT.

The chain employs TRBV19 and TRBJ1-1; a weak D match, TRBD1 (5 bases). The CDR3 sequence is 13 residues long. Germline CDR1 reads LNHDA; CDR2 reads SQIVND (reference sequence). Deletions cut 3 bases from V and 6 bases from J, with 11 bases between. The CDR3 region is CASSINRFAEAFF. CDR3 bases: TGTGCCAGTAGTATCAACAGGTTCGCTGAAGCTTTCTTT. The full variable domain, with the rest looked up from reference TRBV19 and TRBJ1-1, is DGGITQSPKYLFRKEGQNVTLSCEQNLNHDAMYWYRQDPGQGLRLIYYSQIVNDFQKGDIAEGYSVSREKKESFPLTVTSAQKNPTAFYLCASSINRFAEAFFGQGTRLTVV.

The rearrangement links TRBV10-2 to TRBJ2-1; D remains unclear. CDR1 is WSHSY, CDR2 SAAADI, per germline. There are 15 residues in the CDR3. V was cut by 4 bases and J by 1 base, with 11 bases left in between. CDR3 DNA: TGCGCCAGCAGTGTTACCGGTTCTTCCTACAATGAGCAGTTCTTC. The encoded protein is CASSVTGSSYNEQFF.

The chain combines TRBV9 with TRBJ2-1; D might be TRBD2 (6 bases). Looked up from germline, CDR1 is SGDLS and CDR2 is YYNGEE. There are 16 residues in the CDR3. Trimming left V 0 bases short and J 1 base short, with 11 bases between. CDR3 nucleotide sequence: TGTGCCAGCAGCGTAGCGGGAGCAGGGTCCTACAATGAGCAGTTCTTC. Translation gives CASSVAGAGSYNEQFF.

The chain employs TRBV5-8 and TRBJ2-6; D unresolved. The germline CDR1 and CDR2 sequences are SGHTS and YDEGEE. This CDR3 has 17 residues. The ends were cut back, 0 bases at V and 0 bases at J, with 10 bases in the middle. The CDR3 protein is CASSLVGDSSGANVLTF. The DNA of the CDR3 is TGTGCCAGCAGCTTGGTAGGAGATTCCTCTGGGGCCAACGTCCTGACTTTC.

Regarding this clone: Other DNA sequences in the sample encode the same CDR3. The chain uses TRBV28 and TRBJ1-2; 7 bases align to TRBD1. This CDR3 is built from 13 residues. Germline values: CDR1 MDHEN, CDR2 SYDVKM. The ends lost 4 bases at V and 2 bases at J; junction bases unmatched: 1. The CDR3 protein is CASSSGQNYGYTF. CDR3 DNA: TGTGCCAGCAGTTCGGGACAGAACTATGGCTACACCTTC.

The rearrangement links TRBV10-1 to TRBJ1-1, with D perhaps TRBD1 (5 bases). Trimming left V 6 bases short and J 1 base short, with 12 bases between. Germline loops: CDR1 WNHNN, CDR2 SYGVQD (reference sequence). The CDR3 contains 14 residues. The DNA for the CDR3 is TGCGCCAGCAGCCACGACAGTAAGAACACTGAAGCTTTCTTT. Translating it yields CASSHDSKNTEAFF.

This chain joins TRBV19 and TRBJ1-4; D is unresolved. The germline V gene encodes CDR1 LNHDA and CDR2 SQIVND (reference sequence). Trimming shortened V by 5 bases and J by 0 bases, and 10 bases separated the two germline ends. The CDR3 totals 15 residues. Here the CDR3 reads CASSEGGATNEKLFF. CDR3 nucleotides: TGTGCCAGTAGTGAGGGAGGAGCAACTAATGAAAAACTGTTTTTT.

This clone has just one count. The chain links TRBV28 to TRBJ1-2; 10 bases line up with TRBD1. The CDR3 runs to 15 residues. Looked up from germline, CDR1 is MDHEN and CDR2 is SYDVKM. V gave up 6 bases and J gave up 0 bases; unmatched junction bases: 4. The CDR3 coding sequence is TGTGCCAGCAGCCTCGGACAGGGGGCTAACTATGGCTACACCTTC. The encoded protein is CASSLGQGANYGYTF.

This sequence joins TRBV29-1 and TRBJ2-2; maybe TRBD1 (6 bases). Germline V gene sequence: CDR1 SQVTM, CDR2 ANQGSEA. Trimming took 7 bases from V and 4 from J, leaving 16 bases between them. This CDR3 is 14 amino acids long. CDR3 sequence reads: CSGSTGSATGELFF. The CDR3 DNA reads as TGCAGCGGTTCTACAGGGTCAGCCACCGGGGAGCTGTTTTTT.

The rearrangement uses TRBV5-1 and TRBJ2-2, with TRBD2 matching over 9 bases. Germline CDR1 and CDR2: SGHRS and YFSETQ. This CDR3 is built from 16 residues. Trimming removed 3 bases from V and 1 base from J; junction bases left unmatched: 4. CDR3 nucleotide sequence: TGCGCCAGCAGCTCGGGACTAGCAGGGAACACCGGGGAGCTGTTTTTT. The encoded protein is CASSSGLAGNTGELFF.